The rows below give T cell receptor beta chains drawn from one sample of a study of T cell responses to AZD1222 COVID-19 vaccine. TCRdb keeps only in-frame clones here, not all; method: immunoSEQ multiplex PCR. Of about 82,000 clones listed, approximately 83% are singletons. The source material was peripheral blood, sampled 28 days after the second AZD1222 dose. These receptors all stem from an adult who received the AZD1222 COVID-19 vaccine. CDR3s include the opening cysteine and the closing phenylalanine or tryptophan. A D gene is named only where the DNA matches it firmly. A row's size may be missing; if present it is once, few, many or a size class.

- TRBJ1-5 TRBV11-2 - TGTGCCAGCAGCTTACTCCCCGGACAGCCCCAGCATTTT CASSLLPGQPQHF
- TRBJ2-6 TRBV13 - TGTGCCAGCAGCCCAATGCGGGCGTCTGGGGCCAACGTCCTGACTTTC CASSPMRASGANVLTF
- TRBJ2-3 TRBV4-3 TRBD2 TGCGCCAGCAGCCCAGGGACTAGCGGGACGACACGGGGAAATACGCAGTATTTT CASSPGTSGTTRGNTQYF
- TRBJ1-5 TRBV7-8 - TGTGCCAGCAGCTTACGCGACAGTTCCATGGGCAATCAGCCCCAGCATTTT CASSLRDSSMGNQPQHF
- TRBJ1-6 TRBV7-2 - TGTGCCAGCAGCCTGCGCTTTGGAAATTCACCCCTCCACTTT CASSLRFGNSPLHF
few TRBJ2-7 TRBV11-2 - TGTGCCAGCAGCTTAGGAGGAGGTCGGGGCAAGGCCGCCAACGAGCAGTACTTC CASSLGGGRGKAANEQYF
- TRBJ1-6 TRBV28 - TGTGCCAGCAGTCCGACAGATAAACCCTATAATTCACCCCTCCACTTT CASSPTDKPYNSPLHF
- TRBJ1-6 TRBV5-1 - TGCGCCAGCAGCTTGGAGAGCTCACCCCTCCACTTT CASSLESSPLHF
few TRBJ1-5 TRBV6-5 TRBD1 TGTGCCAGCAGCGCCGGGACAGGGAATCAGCCCCAGCATTTT CASSAGTGNQPQHF
- TRBJ1-2 TRBV7-2 TRBD1 TGTGCCAGCAGCTTAGGGGGGGGACAGGGAATTTATGGCTACACCTTC CASSLGGGQGIYGYTF
- TRBJ1-1 TRBV6-5 - TGTGCCAGCAGAAACACGGGGAACACTGAAGCTTTCTTT CASRNTGNTEAFF
- TRBJ1-3 TRBV6-5 TRBD1 TGTGCCAGCAGTTACTCTGGGACAGGAGTAGACACCATATATTTT CASSYSGTGVDTIYF
- TRBJ2-4 TRBV5-8 - TGTGCCAGCAGCTTGGGGGGGTTCCTAGCCAAAAACATTCAGTACTTC CASSLGGFLAKNIQYF
- TRBJ1-5 TRBV5-4 TRBD1 TGTGCCAGCAGCCCGGACAGGGCCAGCCCCCAGCATTTT CASSPDRASPQHF
- TRBJ2-2 TRBV5-1 - TGCGCCAGCAGCGCGGAGTGGGCGAACACCGGGGAGCTGTTTTTT CASSAEWANTGELFF
- TRBJ1-6 TRBV24-1 TRBD1 TGTGCCACCAGTGATTCAAGGACAGGGGGGTATAATTCACCCCTCCACTTT CATSDSRTGGYNSPLHF
- TRBJ1-2 TRBV20-1 - TGCAGTGCTAGCTTGGGCTCTGGCTACACCTTC CSASLGSGYTF
once TRBJ2-3 TRBV11-2 - TGTGCCAGCAGCTTAGAGAGGGGCAGAGGAAGGCGCGATACGCAGTATTTT CASSLERGRGRRDTQYF
- TRBJ2-7 TRBV10-3 TRBD1 TGTGCCATCAGATCGACAGGGGCAGCCTACGAGCAGTACTTC CAIRSTGAAYEQYF
- TRBJ2-7 TRBV11-2 - TGTGCCAGCAGCTCATACACATCTTCGTATACCTACGAGCAGTACTTC CASSSYTSSYTYEQYF
- TRBJ2-3 TRBV5-1 - TGCGCCAGCAGCTTGGTTACGCTAGGCACAGATACGCAGTATTTT CASSLVTLGTDTQYF
- TRBJ2-2 TRBV30 TRBD1 TGTGCCTGGACCTTAAGGAGGACAGGGGAGAACACCGGGGAGCTGTTTTTT CAWTLRRTGENTGELFF
once TRBJ2-2 TRBV5-4 - TGTGCCAGCAGCTGGGACTCCACGAACACCGGGGAGCTGTTTTTT CASSWDSTNTGELFF
- TRBJ1-5 TRBV19 TRBD1 TGTGCCAGTAGTATAGGGGGACAGAAAAATCAGCCCCAGCATTTT CASSIGGQKNQPQHF
- TRBJ1-2 TRBV2 - TGTGCCAGCAGAGATTGGATCTCTAAGGCGGATCATGGCTACACCTTC CASRDWISKADHGYTF
- TRBJ1-2 TRBV6-5 - TGTGCCAGCAGCCGACAGAATTATGGCTACACCTTC CASSRQNYGYTF
- TRBJ2-7 TRBV4-1 TRBD1 TGCGCCACCAGGGGGATTGGGCAGTACTTC CATRGIGQYF
few TRBJ2-5 TRBV6-5 TRBD2 TGTGCCAGCAGTTTCCCCTCGGGACTAGTTGAGACCCAGTACTTC CASSFPSGLVETQYF
- TRBJ1-4 TRBV6-1 - TGTGCCAGCAGTGACGGATTCCTGGGTGAAAAACTGTTTTTT CASSDGFLGEKLFF
few TRBJ2-5 TRBV5-1 - TGCGCCAGCAGCTGGGGTAGGGGTCAAGAGACCCAGTACTTC CASSWGRGQETQYF
- TRBJ2-3 TRBV6-2/TRBV6-3 TRBD2 TGTGCCAGCAGCCCTCGACTAGCGGTCCGAGATACGCAGTATTTT CASSPRLAVRDTQYF
- TRBJ2-2 TRBV19 TRBD1 TGTGCCACCACGACCCCCGGGACAGGGAACACCGGGGAGCTGTTTTTT CATTTPGTGNTGELFF
once TRBJ1-4 TRBV19 TRBD1 TGTGCCAGTAGTATCCGGACAGGAGGAGATGAAAAACTGTTTTTT CASSIRTGGDEKLFF
- TRBJ1-5 TRBV4-1 TRBD1 TGCGCCAGCAGCCAAGATTTCCCAGGGGGGGATTATCAGCCCCAGCATTTT CASSQDFPGGDYQPQHF
- TRBJ1-6 TRBV18 - TGTGCCAGCTCACCAGGCGGCCAGAGCTCCTATAATTCACCCCTCCACTTT CASSPGGQSSYNSPLHF
- TRBJ1-2 TRBV5-1 TRBD1 TGCGCCAGCAGCTCGACCTGGGGACAGGACAACTATGGCTACACCTTC CASSSTWGQDNYGYTF
- TRBJ2-5 TRBV5-1 TRBD2 TGCGCCAGCAGCCTGACCGGTAGCGGGGGTCAAGAGACCCAGTACTTC CASSLTGSGGQETQYF
- TRBJ1-6 TRBV19 - TGTGCCAGTAGTATGGCCCGGGACGGTTATAATTCACCCCTCCACTTT CASSMARDGYNSPLHF
- TRBJ1-2 TRBV7-2 - TGTGCCAGCAGCCCACAGGGCTACGGCTACACCTTC CASSPQGYGYTF
- TRBJ2-7 TRBV20-1 - TGCAGTGCTAGTCCCCGTGGACGGGGCCTTAAGGAGCAGTACTTC CSASPRGRGLKEQYF
- TRBJ1-1 TRBV2 TRBD1 TGTGCCAGCAGTGGGACAGGGGGGAACACTGAAGCTTTCTTT CASSGTGGNTEAFF
- TRBJ2-7 TRBV7-8 - TGTGCCAGCAGCCCCTCCGGCTACGAGCAGTACTTC CASSPSGYEQYF
- TRBJ2-1 TRBV5-6 - TGTGCCAGCAGCTGGGGGACGGGCAATGAGCAGTTCTTC CASSWGTGNEQFF
- TRBJ1-3 TRBV9 - TGTGCCAGCAGCGTAGGAGAGGGGAAAAGCATCGGTGGAAACACCATATATTTT CASSVGEGKSIGGNTIYF
- TRBJ1-5 TRBV19 - TGTGGGACTGGGCAGGGCCGTAATCAGCCCCAGCATTTT CGTGQGRNQPQHF
- TRBJ1-2 TRBV12-3/TRBV12-4 - TGTGCCAGCAGACCCCAGGGATACTATGGCTACACCTTC CASRPQGYYGYTF
- TRBJ2-1 TRBV5-4 TRBD2 TGTGCCAGCAGCTTGGGGACGGGGGGGAACAATGAGCAGTTCTTC CASSLGTGGNNEQFF
- TRBJ2-3 TRBV7-3 - TGTGCCAGCAGCCCCAGAGGGGCGAACCCAGATACGCAGTATTTT CASSPRGANPDTQYF
- TRBJ1-3 TRBV28 - TGTGCCAGCAGGACGGGGGACAACTCTGGAAACACCATATATTTT CASRTGDNSGNTIYF
- TRBJ1-6 TRBV4-3 - TGCGCCAGCAGCCAAGAGGAGACTTCACCCCTCCACTTT CASSQEETSPLHF
- TRBJ2-7 TRBV11-2 - TGTGCCAGCAGCCTGCAAAACGAGCAGTACTTC CASSLQNEQYF